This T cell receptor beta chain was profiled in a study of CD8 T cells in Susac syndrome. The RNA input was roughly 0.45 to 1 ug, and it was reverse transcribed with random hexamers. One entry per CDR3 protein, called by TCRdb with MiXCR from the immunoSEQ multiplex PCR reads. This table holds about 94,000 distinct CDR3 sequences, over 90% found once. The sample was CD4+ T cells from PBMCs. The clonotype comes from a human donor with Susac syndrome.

The CDR3 is CASSSMIGAPLHF. CDR3 sequence (DNA): TGTGCCAGCAGTTCCATGATTGGGGCACCCCTCCACTTT. V gene TRBV12-3 or TRBV12-4 combines with J gene TRBJ1-6; no firm D call. The V gene lost 4 bases and the J gene lost 11 bases, with 12 bases spanning the gap. There are 13 residues in the CDR3.